Each of the 27 T cell receptor beta chains below was sequenced from the same sample in a study of T cell repertoires in cytomegalovirus infection. TCRdb called the reads again in MiXCR, with one record for every CDR3 protein. The sample carries about 300,000 distinct CDR3 sequences, roughly a tenth recorded once. Source material: PBMCs. The receptors here all came from a human donor in good health (CMV status not recorded). Some clones in this sample may be carry-over from other donors' samples.

The gene calls are TRBV20-1 and TRBJ2-2; possibly TRBD1 for D (6 bases). The CDR3 runs to 18 residues. The germline CDR1 and CDR2 sequences are DFQATT and SNEGSKA (reference sequence). V was cut by 3 bases and J by 0 bases, with 20 bases left in between. The CDR3 DNA is TGCAGTGCTAGTCCCTTAAGTCAGGGGTCCGCGAACACCGGGGAGCTGTTTTTT. This translates into CSASPLSQGSANTGELFF.

The V and J genes are TRBV4-3 and TRBJ1-2; D gene uncertain. This CDR3 has 15 residues. The germline V gene has CDR1 LGHNA and CDR2 YSLEER. The V end was cut by 0 bases, the J end by 4 bases, with 12 bases between. The CDR3 DNA reads TGCGCCAGCAGCCAAGATCAGGTCAGCGTCTATGGCTACACCTTC. It yields the protein CASSQDQVSVYGYTF.

On this clonotype: This may be a read error: a much more frequent sequence differs by one nucleotide. The chain joins TRBV6-5 to TRBJ1-1; tentative D call: TRBD1 (6 bases). CDR1 and CDR2 (germline): MNHEY, SVGAGI. CDR3 size: 15 residues. The CDR3 here is CASSTGQTMNTEVFF. CDR3 nucleotides: TGTGCCAGCAGTACAGGACAGACCATGAACACTGAAGTTTTCTTT.

This clonotype has ten or more counts. The V call is TRBV15, the J call TRBJ1-1; possible D gene TRBD1, 5 bases. The CDR3 has 11 residues. V was clipped by 6 bases and J by 5 bases, with 7 bases between them. Germline CDR1 is LNHNV and CDR2 is YYDKDF (reference sequence). CDR3 amino acids: CATRWGTEAFF. In DNA form, the CDR3 reads TGTGCCACCAGGTGGGGGACTGAAGCTTTCTTT.

Ten or more counts support this clonotype. The gene calls are TRBV28 and TRBJ2-5; no definite D call. The CDR3 contains 13 residues. The germline gives CDR1 MDHEN, CDR2 SYDVKM. Trimming removed 1 base at V and 5 bases at J, with 8 bases between. As DNA, the CDR3 is TGTGCCAGCAGTTTATACTCCGTGGAGACCCAGTACTTC. Translated: CASSLYSVETQYF.

This chain uses TRBV2 with TRBJ1-5, with D possibly matching TRBD1 (5 bases). This CDR3 is built from 16 residues. The ends were cut back, 5 bases at V and 2 bases at J, with 16 bases in the middle. CDR1 is SNHLY, CDR2 FYNNEI, per germline. CDR3 sequence reads: CASSPTSTGGNQPQHF. The CDR3, as DNA: TGTGCCAGCAGTCCTACAAGCACGGGGGGCAATCAGCCCCAGCATTTT.

This clonotype was seen repeatedly, ten times or more. The chain links TRBV29-1 to TRBJ2-7; D might be TRBD2 (7 bases). This CDR3 spans 15 amino acids. Trimming took 4 bases from V and 3 from J, leaving 19 bases between them. CDR1 and CDR2 (germline): SQVTM, ANQGSEA. The CDR3 is CSVVQGGGLFYEQYF. Written as DNA, the CDR3 is TGCAGCGTTGTCCAAGGGGGGGGCCTGTTCTACGAGCAGTACTTC.

This clonotype was seen at least ten times. The chain is built from TRBV5-4 and TRBJ2-2; D possibly matches TRBD1 or TRBD2 (5 bases each). Germline-derived CDR1 and CDR2 are SGHNT and YYREEE (reference sequence). The CDR3 is made up of 17 amino acids. V lost 3 bases and J lost 0, with 15 bases in between. Here the CDR3 DNA reads TGTGCCAGCAGCTCCAGCCTCCGAGGGGCGAACACCGGGGAGCTGTTTTTT. It translates to CASSSSLRGANTGELFF.

This clonotype was detected a few times. The chain links TRBV14 to TRBJ2-5; D gene uncertain. CDR3 length: 11 residues. Germline V gene lookup returns CDR1 SGHDN and CDR2 FVKESK. Deletions cut 1 base from V and 9 bases from J, with 6 bases between. CDR3 sequence reads: CASSQGSAQYF. CDR3 coding DNA: TGTGCCAGCAGCCAAGGGAGCGCCCAGTACTTC.

This clonotype was counted many times. This chain joins TRBV7-3 and TRBJ2-3; 9 bases fit TRBD2. The CDR3 runs to 12 residues. V shed 5 bases and J 8 bases; nucleotides not matched to a gene: 2. Germline assignment: CDR1 SGHTA and CDR2 FQGTGA. CDR3 loop: CASSRGGGTQYF. CDR3 DNA: TGTGCCAGCAGCCGCGGGGGGGGTACGCAGTATTTT.

This clonotype was observed a few times. The chain joins TRBV6-2 or TRBV6-3 to TRBJ2-2; the D call may be TRBD1 or TRBD2 (5 bases each). Trimming stripped 1 base from V and 7 bases from J, with 16 bases between. The CDR3 has 16 residues. Germline lookup yields CDR1 MNHEY and CDR2 SVGEGT. The CDR3 spells CASSYWGREKIGELFF. In DNA, the CDR3 is TGTGCCAGCAGTTACTGGGGCAGGGAGAAGATCGGGGAGCTGTTTTTT.

This clonotype was counted at least ten times. The V gene is TRBV6-2 or TRBV6-3, the J gene TRBJ2-7, with D unresolved. CDR1 and CDR2 from the germline V gene are MNHEY and SVGEGT. There are 14 residues in the CDR3. The V end lost 6 bases, the J end lost 0 bases, and 12 bases lay between the germline ends. The CDR3: CASSRRTASYEQYF. CDR3 sequence (DNA): TGTGCCAGCAGCCGCAGGACCGCCTCCTACGAGCAGTACTTC.

The gene calls are TRBV12-3 or TRBV12-4 and TRBJ2-1; perhaps TRBD2 as D (6 bases). There are 12 residues in the CDR3. With 6 bases removed from V and 10 bases from J, the gap between germline ends came to 13 bases. The CDR3 reads CASSLSGGEQFF. The CDR3 DNA sequence: TGTGCCAGCAGCCTTAGCGGCGGGGAGCAGTTCTTC.

The sample holds a few counts of this clonotype. The chain has TRBV7-9 and TRBJ2-1, with TRBD2 identical over 8 bases. The V segment lost 0 bases and the J segment 7 bases; nucleotides outside the gene matches: 5. Looked up from germline, CDR1 is SEHNR and CDR2 is FQNEAQ (reference sequence). The CDR3 is 15 residues long. CDR3 residues: CASSLAPGGRNEQFF. In nucleotides, the CDR3 is TGTGCCAGCAGCTTAGCCCCGGGGGGGAGGAATGAGCAGTTCTTC.

The chain joins TRBV6-6 to TRBJ2-2; D call uncertain. Trimming cost V 2 bases and J 1 base, with 8 bases left between them. There are 15 residues in the CDR3. Looked up from germline, CDR1 is MNHNY and CDR2 is SVGAGI (reference sequence). The CDR3 nucleotides are TGTGCCAGCAGTTACGGCCGACTGAACACCGGGGAGCTGTTTTTT. It encodes CASSYGRLNTGELFF.

This clonotype was seen repeatedly, ten times or more. The chain uses TRBV14 and TRBJ2-5; TRBD2 might be the D (6 bases). The CDR3 consists of 17 residues. Germline loops: CDR1 SGHDN, CDR2 FVKESK. Trimming stripped 4 bases from V and 4 bases from J, with 22 bases between. CDR3 coding DNA: TGTGCCAGCAGCCGAATAACGGGAGACGTTCTATCAGAGACCCAGTACTTC. It encodes CASSRITGDVLSETQYF.

Many counts were recorded for this clonotype. The chain couples TRBV7-2 to TRBJ2-3, with D uncertain. CDR1 SGHTA and CDR2 FQGNSA come from the germline V gene. The CDR3 sequence is 12 residues long. V lost 5 bases and J lost 2, with 5 bases in between. CDR3 DNA: TGTGCCAGCAGCCACTACACAGATACGCAGTATTTT. It specifies CASSHYTDTQYF.

This clonotype has only a few counts. The chain links TRBV20-1 to TRBJ2-4; D not certain. The CDR3 consists of 14 residues. Germline loops: CDR1 DFQATT, CDR2 SNEGSKA (reference sequence). V lost 3 bases, J lost 0 bases, and 9 bases lay in between. The CDR3 here is CSASPPLAKNIQYF. Here the CDR3 DNA reads TGCAGTGCTAGCCCCCCCCTAGCCAAAAACATTCAGTACTTC.

This clonotype appeared a few times. The rearrangement joins TRBV6-2 or TRBV6-3 to TRBJ2-1; TRBD1 might be the D (6 bases). The germline CDR1 and CDR2 sequences are MNHEY and SVGEGT. V was trimmed by 0 bases and J by 3 bases, leaving 12 bases between them. The CDR3 has 16 amino acids. The CDR3 DNA reads as TGTGCCAGCAGTTACTCATTGGGGGCAAACTACAATGAGCAGTTCTTC. Protein sequence: CASSYSLGANYNEQFF.

This clonotype was recorded many times. Here the CDR3 reads CASGLGSSSYNEQFF. For the CDR3, the DNA is TGTGCTAGTGGTTTGGGGTCCAGCTCCTACAATGAGCAGTTCTTC. The V and J genes are TRBV12-5 and TRBJ2-1; D is ambiguous. Trimming removed 1 base from V and 0 bases from J, with 7 bases in between. The CDR3 totals 15 residues. CDR1 and CDR2 (germline): LGHNT, FRNRAP. Complete variable domain (other parts from reference TRBV12-5 and TRBJ2-1): DARVTQTPRHKVTEMGQEVTMRCQPILGHNTVFWYRQTMMQGLELLAYFRNRAPLDDSGMPKDRFSAEMPDATLATLKIQPSEPRDSAVYFCASGLGSSSYNEQFFGPGTRLTVL.

Details on this clonotype: Given the absence of the conserved phenylalanine or tryptophan at the CDR3 end, a read error is likely. The CDR3 coding sequence is TGTGCCACCCAGCGGTACCCTGGAAACACCATATATTTA. Amino acids: CATQRYPGNTIYL. The gene calls are TRBV19 and TRBJ1-3; D is undetermined. Trimming stripped 10 bases from V and 2 bases from J, with 12 bases between. The CDR3 spans 13 residues. CDR1 is LNHDA, CDR2 SQIVND, per germline (reference sequence).

V and J are TRBV28 and TRBJ1-3, with unresolved D. The germline gives CDR1 MDHEN, CDR2 SYDVKM. The CDR3 totals 20 residues. The ends were cut back, 5 bases at V and 1 base at J, with 27 bases in the middle. For the CDR3, the DNA is TGTGCCAGCAGTCCTACATCCCGGCCGGCACCGACGGTTTCTGGAAACACCATATATTTT. Protein sequence: CASSPTSRPAPTVSGNTIYF.

This clonotype was picked up many times. This chain uses TRBV7-8 with TRBJ1-1, with 7 bases identical to TRBD1. Looked up from germline, CDR1 is SGHVS and CDR2 is FQNEAQ. The CDR3 sequence is 15 residues long. J was trimmed by 6 bases and V by 3 bases; bases with no gene match: 10. CDR3 sequence (DNA): TGTGCCAGCAGCTTCCCGGGACAGAGAGTGGCTGAAGCTTTCTTT. As protein: CASSFPGQRVAEAFF.

This chain uses TRBV6-5 with TRBJ2-2; 8 bases line up with TRBD1. The CDR3 is made up of 14 amino acids. Germline CDR1 reads MNHEY; CDR2 reads SVGAGI. V was clipped by 5 bases and J by 7 bases; unmatched bases: 6. The CDR3 region has the DNA TGTGCCAGCAGTAGGACAGGGATTAACGGGGAGCTGTTTTTT. Translating gives CASSRTGINGELFF.

The table lists this clonotype with many counts. V gene TRBV7-9 combines with J gene TRBJ2-6; maybe TRBD1 (5 bases). The germline V gene encodes CDR1 SEHNR and CDR2 FQNEAQ (reference sequence). The CDR3 has 18 residues. Trimming stripped 4 bases from V and 0 bases from J, with 16 bases between. CDR3 residues: CASSSLDTLYSGANVLTF. CDR3 bases: TGTGCCAGCAGCTCCTTGGACACCCTGTACTCTGGGGCCAACGTCCTGACTTTC.

This clonotype was observed a few times. The CDR3 nucleotides read TGTGCCAGCAGTCTGTACAGGGAGAGCAATCAGCCCCAGCATTTT. Protein: CASSLYRESNQPQHF. This rearrangement joins TRBV27 to TRBJ1-5; D may be TRBD1 (6 bases). Germline values: CDR1 MNHEY, CDR2 SMNVEV (reference sequence). Trimming took off 5 bases at V and 1 base at J, with 12 bases between the two ends. This CDR3 contains 15 residues.

V usage is TRBV5-1 and J usage is TRBJ1-2; no clear D. The CDR3 consists of 14 residues. The V end was cut by 0 bases, the J end by 0 bases, with 6 bases between. CDR1 and CDR2 (germline): SGHRS, YFSETQ. CDR3 in amino acids: CASSLDSPNYGYTF. For the CDR3, the DNA is TGCGCCAGCAGCTTGGACAGCCCTAACTATGGCTACACCTTC.